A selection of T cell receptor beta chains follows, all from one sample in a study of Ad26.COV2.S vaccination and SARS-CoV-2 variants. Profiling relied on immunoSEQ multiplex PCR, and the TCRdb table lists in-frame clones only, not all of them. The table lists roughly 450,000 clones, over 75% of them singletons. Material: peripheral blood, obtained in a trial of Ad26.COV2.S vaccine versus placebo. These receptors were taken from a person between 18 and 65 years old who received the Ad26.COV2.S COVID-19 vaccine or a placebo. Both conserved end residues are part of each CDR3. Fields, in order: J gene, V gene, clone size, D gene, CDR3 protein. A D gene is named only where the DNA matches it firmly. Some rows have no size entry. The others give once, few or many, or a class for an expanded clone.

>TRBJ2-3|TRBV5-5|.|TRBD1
CASSSRSGQGTDTQYF
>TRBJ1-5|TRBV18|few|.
CASSPQTGNQPQHF
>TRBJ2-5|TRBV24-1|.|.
CATSEGPSQETQYF
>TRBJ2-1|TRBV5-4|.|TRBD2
CASSLAAGEGPQFF
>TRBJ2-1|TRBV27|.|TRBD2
CASSLGTSGSYNEQFF
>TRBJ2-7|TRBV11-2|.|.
CASSSRTSYEQYF
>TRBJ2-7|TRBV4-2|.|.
CASSQDRGPFYEQYF
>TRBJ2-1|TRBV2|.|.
CASSEDLLGSNEQFF
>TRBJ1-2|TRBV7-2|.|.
CASSFTSLGGYTF
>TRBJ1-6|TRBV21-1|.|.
CASSKDSSSGAQEINSPLHF
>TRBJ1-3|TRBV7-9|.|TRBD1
CASSSKQGAEGNTIYF
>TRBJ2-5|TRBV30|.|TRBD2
CAWSVLAGGETQYF
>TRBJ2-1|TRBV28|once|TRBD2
CASSLAASGTYNEQFF
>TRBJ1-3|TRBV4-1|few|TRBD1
CASSLRQGVDGNTIYF
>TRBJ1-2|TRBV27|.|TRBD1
CASSLTVTGYGYTF
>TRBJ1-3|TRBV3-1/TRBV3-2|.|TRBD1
CASSQSDRGLSGNTIYF
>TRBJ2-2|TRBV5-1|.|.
CASSLEGGRGSGELFF
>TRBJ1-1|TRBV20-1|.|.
CSASREGGTEAFF
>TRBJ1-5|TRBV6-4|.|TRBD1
CASSCRGPPNQPQHF
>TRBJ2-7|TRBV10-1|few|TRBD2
CASMDTLASGRPSYEQYF
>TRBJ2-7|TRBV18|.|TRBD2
CASTTGTSGSYEQYF
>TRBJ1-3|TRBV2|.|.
CASSPVDSSGNTIYF
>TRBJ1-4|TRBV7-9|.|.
CASSLADTGVPNEKLFF
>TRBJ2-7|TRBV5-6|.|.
CASSLQLVQAFYF
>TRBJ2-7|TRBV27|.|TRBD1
CASSWTGDSYEQYF
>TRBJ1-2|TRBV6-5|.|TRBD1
CASTWGTGGGYTF
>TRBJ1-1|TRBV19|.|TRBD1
CASSIEDRGTEAFF
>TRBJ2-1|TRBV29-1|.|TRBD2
CSVEEEGLAGSEQFF